A selection of T cell receptor beta chains follows, all from one sample in a study of cytomegalovirus exposure and HLA in healthy donors. Repertoires were generated with immunoSEQ multiplex PCR, while TCRdb's copy carries only in-frame clones and drops some. The repertoire holds some 200,000 clones, 70% seen once, with roughly 2.5% in the top ten. The specimen sequenced was PBMCs. Receptors originate from a man aged 35 to 55 in good health and CMV-seropositive. The CDR3 runs from the conserved cysteine through the conserved F or W.

v_gene,CDR3aa
TRBV19,CASSIWTGNSPLHF
TRBV29-1,CSGLTGTGGFPNQPQHF
TRBV7-2,CASSLVAGGIGTEAFF
TRBV18,CASSPTGAQEKLFF
TRBV19,CASSPVPQGTQYF
TRBV5-1,CASRVSSRGNTIYF
TRBV25-1,CASRPVGGTNSPLHF
TRBV28,CASSQPPDSLDTEAFF
TRBV6-6,CASSSNYRVPYEQYF
TRBV4-1,CASSQSTMNAGELFF